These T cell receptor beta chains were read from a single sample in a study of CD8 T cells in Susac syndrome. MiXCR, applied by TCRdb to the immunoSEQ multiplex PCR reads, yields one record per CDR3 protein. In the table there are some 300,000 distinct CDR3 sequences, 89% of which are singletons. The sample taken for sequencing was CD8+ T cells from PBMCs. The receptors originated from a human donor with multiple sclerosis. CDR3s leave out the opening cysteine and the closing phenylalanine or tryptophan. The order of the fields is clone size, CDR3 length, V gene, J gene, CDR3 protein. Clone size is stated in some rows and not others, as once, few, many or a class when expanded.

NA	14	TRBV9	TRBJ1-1	ASSLRLAGGNTEAF
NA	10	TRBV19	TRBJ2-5	ASSTQDRDQY
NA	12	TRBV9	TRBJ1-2	ASSVGTLNYGYT
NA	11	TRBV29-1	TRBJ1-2	SVEGTGKYGYT
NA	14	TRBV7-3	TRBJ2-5	ASSEPGGGLQETQY
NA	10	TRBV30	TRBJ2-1	ALDRLYNEQF
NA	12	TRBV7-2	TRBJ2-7	ASSLRNSGYEQY
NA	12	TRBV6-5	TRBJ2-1	ASSYYGSDNEQF
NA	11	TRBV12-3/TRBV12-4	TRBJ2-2	ASRGAFGGELF
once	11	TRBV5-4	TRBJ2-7	ASSPTRLDEQY
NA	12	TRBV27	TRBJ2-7	ASSQAGAGYEQY
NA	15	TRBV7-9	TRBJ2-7	ASSGGTSGDTIYEQY